This TCR beta chain was observed in a study of blood T cells in healthy people across ages. A sample-barcoded 5' primer and a J-beta primer mix were used in a second PCR of roughly 7 to 12 cycles. A 12-random-nucleotide template-switch adaptor tagged each cDNA molecule. MiXCR was run by TCRdb on the 5' RACE reads, yielding one entry per CDR3 protein. In the table there are 550,000 to 700,000 distinct CDR3 sequences, approximately 30% of which are singletons. A remark on this clonotype: Antigen unknown.

Study-wide results and limits: A strong correlation was found between TCR beta diversity and the percentage of naive T cells.

Germline CDR1 reads SEHNR; CDR2 reads FQNEAQ (reference sequence). The CDR3 length is 15 residues. The sequence was obtained from a woman between 65 and 79 years old in good health. This chain links TRBV7-9 with TRBJ2-5; the D gene is possibly TRBD1 (6 bases). The J call may be mistaken, given a closer DNA end match to TRBJ2-1. The sequenced material came from blood. The CDR3 coding sequence is TGTGCCAGCAGCAAAAGCAGGGGCGCCTACAATGAGCAGTTCTTC. Translated, it gives CASSKSRGAYNEQFF.